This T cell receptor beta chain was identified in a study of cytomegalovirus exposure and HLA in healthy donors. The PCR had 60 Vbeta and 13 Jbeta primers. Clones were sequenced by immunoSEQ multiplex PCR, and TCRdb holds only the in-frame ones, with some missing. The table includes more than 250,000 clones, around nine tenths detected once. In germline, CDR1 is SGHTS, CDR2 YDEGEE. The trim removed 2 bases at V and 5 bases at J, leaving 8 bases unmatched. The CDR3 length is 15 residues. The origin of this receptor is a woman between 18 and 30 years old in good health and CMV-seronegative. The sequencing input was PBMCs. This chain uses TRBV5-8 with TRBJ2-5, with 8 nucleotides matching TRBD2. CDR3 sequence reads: CASSFPSGGRETQYF. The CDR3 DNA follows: TGTGCCAGCAGCTTCCCCTCGGGAGGGCGTGAGACCCAGTACTTC.